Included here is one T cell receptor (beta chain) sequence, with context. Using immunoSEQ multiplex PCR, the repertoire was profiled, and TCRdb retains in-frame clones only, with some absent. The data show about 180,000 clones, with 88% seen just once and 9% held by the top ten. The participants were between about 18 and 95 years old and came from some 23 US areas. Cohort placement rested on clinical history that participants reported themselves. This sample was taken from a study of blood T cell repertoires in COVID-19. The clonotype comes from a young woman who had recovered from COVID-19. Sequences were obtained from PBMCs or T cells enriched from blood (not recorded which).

DNA of the CDR3: TGTGCCAGCAGCTCCGACAGGGGAGAGGGTAAGAACACTGAAGCTTTCTTT. Protein product: CASSSDRGEGKNTEAFF. The chain couples TRBV7-9 to TRBJ1-1; 8 bases are a match to TRBD1. With 4 bases clipped from V and 1 base from J, the junction kept 11 bases outside the gene matches. The CDR3 contains 17 residues. The V gene's germline CDR1 is SEHNR and CDR2 FQNEAQ (reference sequence).